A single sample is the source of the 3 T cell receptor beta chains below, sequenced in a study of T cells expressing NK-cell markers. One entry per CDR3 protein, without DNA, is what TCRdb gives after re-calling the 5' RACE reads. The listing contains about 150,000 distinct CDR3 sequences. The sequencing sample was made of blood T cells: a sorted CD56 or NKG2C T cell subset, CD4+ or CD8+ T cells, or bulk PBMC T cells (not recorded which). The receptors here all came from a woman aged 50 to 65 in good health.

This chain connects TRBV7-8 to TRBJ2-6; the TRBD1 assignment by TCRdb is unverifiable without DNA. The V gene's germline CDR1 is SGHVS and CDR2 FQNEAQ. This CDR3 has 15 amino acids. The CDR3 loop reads CASNPFGAGANVLTF.

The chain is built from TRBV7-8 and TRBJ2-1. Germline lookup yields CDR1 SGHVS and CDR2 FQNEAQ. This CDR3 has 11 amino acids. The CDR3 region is CASSTLRGQFF.

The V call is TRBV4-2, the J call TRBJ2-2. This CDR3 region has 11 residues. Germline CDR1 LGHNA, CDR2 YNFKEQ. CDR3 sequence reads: CASSQAGELFF.